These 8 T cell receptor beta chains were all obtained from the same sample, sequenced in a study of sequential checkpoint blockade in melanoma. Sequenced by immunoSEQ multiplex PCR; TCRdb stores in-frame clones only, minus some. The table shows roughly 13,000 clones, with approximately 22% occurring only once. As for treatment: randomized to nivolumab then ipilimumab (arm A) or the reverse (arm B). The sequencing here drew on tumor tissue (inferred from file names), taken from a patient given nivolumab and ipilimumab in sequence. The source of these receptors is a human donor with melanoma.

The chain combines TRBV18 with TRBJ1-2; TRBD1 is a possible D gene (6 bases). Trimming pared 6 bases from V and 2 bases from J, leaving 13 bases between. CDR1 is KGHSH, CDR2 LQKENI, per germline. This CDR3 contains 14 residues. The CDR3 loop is CASSPGGRNYGYTF. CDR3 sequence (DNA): TGTGCCAGCTCTCCGGGGGGGCGGAACTATGGCTACACCTTC.

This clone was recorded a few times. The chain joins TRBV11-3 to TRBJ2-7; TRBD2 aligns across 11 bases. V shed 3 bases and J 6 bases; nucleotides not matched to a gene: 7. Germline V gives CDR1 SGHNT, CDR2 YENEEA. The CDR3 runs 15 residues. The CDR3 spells CASSFGVAGGGEQYF. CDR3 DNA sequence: TGTGCCAGCAGCTTTGGGGTAGCGGGAGGGGGCGAGCAGTACTTC.

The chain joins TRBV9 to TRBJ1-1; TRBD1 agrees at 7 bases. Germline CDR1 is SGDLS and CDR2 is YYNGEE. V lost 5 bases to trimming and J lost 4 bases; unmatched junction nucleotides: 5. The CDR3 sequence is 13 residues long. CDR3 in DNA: TGTGCCAGCAGTAAAACAGGGGTCACTGAAGCTTTCTTT. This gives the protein CASSKTGVTEAFF.

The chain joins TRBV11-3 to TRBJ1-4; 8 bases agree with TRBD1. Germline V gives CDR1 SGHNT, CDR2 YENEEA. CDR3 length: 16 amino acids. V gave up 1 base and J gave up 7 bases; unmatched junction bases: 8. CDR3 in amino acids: CASSLVAGQEGEKLFF. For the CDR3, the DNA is TGTGCCAGCAGCTTAGTGGCGGGACAGGAGGGTGAAAAACTGTTTTTT. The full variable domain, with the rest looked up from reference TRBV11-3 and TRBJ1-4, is EAGVVQSPRYKIIEKKQPVAFWCNPISGHNTLYWYLQNLGQGPELLIRYENEEAVDDSQLPKDRFSAERLKGVDSTLKIQPAELGDSAVYLCASSLVAGQEGEKLFFGSGTQLSVL.

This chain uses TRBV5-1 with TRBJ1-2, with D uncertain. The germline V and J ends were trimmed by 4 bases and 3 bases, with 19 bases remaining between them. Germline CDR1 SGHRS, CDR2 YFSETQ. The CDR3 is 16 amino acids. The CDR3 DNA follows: TGCGCCAGCAGCCAAGATAGGGCAGGACCCCACTATGGCTACACCTTC. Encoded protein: CASSQDRAGPHYGYTF.

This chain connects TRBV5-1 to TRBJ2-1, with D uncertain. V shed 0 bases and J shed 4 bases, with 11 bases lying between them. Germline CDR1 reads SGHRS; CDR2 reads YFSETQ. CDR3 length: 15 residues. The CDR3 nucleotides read TGCGCCAGCAGCTTGGTTCGGGTGTCATACAATGAGCAGTTCTTC. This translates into CASSLVRVSYNEQFF. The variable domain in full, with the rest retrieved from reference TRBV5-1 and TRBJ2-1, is KAGVTQTPRYLIKTRGQQVTLSCSPISGHRSVSWYQQTPGQGLQFLFEYFSETQRNKGNFPGRFSGRQFSNSRSEMNVSTLELGDSALYLCASSLVRVSYNEQFFGPGTRLTVL.

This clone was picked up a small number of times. The CDR3 is CASSEVSVWGTVSPEQFF. CDR3 coding DNA: TGTGCCAGCAGTGAAGTTTCCGTCTGGGGGACGGTCTCCCCAGAGCAGTTCTTC. The J gene is TRBJ2-1, the V gene TRBV6-1; possibly TRBD1 or TRBD2 for D (5 bases each). Germline lookup yields CDR1 MNHNS and CDR2 SASEGT. This CDR3 spans 18 amino acids. V was clipped by 1 base and J by 10 bases, with 26 bases between them.

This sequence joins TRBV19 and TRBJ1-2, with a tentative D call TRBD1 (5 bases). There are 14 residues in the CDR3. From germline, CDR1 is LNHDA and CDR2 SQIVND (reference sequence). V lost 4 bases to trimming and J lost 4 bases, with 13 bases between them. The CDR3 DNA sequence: TGTGCCAGTAGTAATTCGGGGACCGGCTATGGCTACACCTTC. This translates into CASSNSGTGYGYTF.